This T cell receptor beta chain was observed in a study of blood T cells in healthy people across ages. Study background: In model experiments, template switching was able to capture about one barcoded beta molecule for every two T cells that were present.

Primed by a sample-barcoded 5' primer and a J-beta primer mix, a second PCR proceeded for about 7 to 11 cycles. MiXCR was run by TCRdb on the 5' RACE reads, yielding one entry per CDR3 protein. The table records about 670,000 distinct CDR3 sequences, over 40% of them present only once. As concerns this clonotype: Its antigen is currently unknown.

Study observations and caveats: Higher diversity and more naive CD4+ cells were features of long-lived donors, compared to aged donors.

V lost 0 bases and J 6 bases, leaving 15 bases between the germline ends. The CDR3 contains 15 residues. The germline V gene encodes CDR1 SQVTM and CDR2 ANQGSEA. Isolating PBMCs gave at least 6 million of these cells per sample. The source is a woman at least 80 years old in good health. The sequenced sample consisted of blood. The chain links TRBV29-1 to TRBJ2-4; tentatively, D is TRBD1 or TRBD2 (5 bases each). CDR3 residues: CSVEDPGTDLNIQYF. CDR3 DNA sequence: TGCAGCGTTGAAGACCCAGGGACCGACTTAAACATTCAGTACTTC.